The clone carrying this T cell receptor (beta chain) was seen a few times. The data originate from a study of identical twins. TCRdb fed the 5' RACE reads into MiXCR, producing one record per CDR3 protein. Seen here are about 460,000 distinct CDR3 sequences, 12% to 15% observed once, and the top ten hold approximately 0.52%. This CDR3 is built from 15 residues. Trimming took 2 bases from V and 1 from J, leaving 8 bases between them. The same data also went into a second study, on yellow fever vaccine responses in identical twins.

The source of this sequence is a woman under 30 in good health. Sequenced sample: CD4+ T cells sorted from blood. The chain is built from TRBV12-3 or TRBV12-4 and TRBJ2-2, with D possibly matching TRBD1 (6 bases). This chain's CDR3 is CASSLRTVNTGELFF. CDR3 coding DNA: TGTGCCAGCAGTTTACGGACAGTGAACACCGGGGAGCTGTTTTTT.